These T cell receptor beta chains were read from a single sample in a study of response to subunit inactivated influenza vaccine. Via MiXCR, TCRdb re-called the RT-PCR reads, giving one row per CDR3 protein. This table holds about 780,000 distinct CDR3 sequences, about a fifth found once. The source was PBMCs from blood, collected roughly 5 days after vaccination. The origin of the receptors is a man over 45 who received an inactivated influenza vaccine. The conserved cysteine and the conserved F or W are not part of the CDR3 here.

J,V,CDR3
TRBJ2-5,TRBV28,ASSLNPASGRKTQY
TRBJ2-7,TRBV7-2,ASSPRLAGHTYEQY
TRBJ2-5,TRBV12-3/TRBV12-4,ASSRGRGTLTQY
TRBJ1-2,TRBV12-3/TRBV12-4,ASSRTLYGYT
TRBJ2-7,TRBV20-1,SAAPLDMSYEQY
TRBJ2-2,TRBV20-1,SARSGPITGELF
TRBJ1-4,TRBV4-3,ASSQVPGQGNEKLF
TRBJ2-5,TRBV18,ASSPSPLAVQETQY
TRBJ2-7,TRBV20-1,SADDRPDHYEQY
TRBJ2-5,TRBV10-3,AISPGQEETQY
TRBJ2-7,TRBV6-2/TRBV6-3,ASSRTGEETYEQY
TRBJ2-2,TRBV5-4,ASSPIPGELF
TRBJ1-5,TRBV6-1,ASSEFRGQGNQPQH
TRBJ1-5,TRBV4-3,ASSQEGAYGQPQH
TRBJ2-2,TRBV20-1,SARFSWDTGELF
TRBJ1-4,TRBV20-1,SARGQATPNEKLF
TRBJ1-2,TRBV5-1,ASSSRGLNGYT
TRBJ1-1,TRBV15,ATSREGWGTEAF
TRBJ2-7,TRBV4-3,ASSQVASGREEQY
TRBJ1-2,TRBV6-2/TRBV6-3,ASSHTAFGHRSYGYT
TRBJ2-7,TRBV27,ASSQDRTGEQY
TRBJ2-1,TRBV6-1,ASSEVGSYNEQF
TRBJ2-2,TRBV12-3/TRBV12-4,ASRPQRTGELF
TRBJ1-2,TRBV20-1,SAADRANYGYT
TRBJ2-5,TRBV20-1,SAREFGDLVQETQY
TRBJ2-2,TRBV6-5,ASSYSTSAGELF
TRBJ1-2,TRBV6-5,ASSYFSDLGVYGYT
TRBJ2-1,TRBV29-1,SVGPRLGGEQF
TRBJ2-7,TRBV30,AWSRGAGGPYEQY